The source of this TCR beta chain is a study of T cell responses to AZD1222 COVID-19 vaccine. The study, taken as a whole, reports: White British donors predominated, females outnumbered males, and clonal diversity was possibly underestimated.

The CDR3 has 15 amino acids. V was trimmed by 2 bases and J by 0 bases, leaving 10 bases between them. In germline, CDR1 is SGHTA, CDR2 FQGNSA. The table came from immunoSEQ multiplex PCR; TCRdb's copy has only in-frame clones and leaves some out. The repertoire has roughly 100,000 clones, about 86% of them found once; the top ten carry 4% to 6%. As for this clone: The antigen remains undetermined.

The sample here was peripheral blood, taken on day 0 of AZD1222 vaccination. The chain uses TRBV7-2 and TRBJ1-1; no clear D. The sequence derives from an adult in good health. CDR3 bases: TGTGCCAGCAGCTTAAGTCCAGCAATGAACACTGAAGCTTTCTTT. It specifies CASSLSPAMNTEAFF.